Described below is a single T cell receptor (beta chain) sequence and its context. Its antigen is unidentified. The data originate from a study of vaccination and CD4 T cells after COVID-19. Looking at the study overall: Post-COVID draws came a median approximately 94 days after diagnosis (range 35 to 161). Cells were stimulated with overlapping spike peptides from SARS-CoV-2, HCoV-NL63, HCoV-OC43 and HCoV-229E. The authors gave control cultures a CEFX pool, an HIV-1 Nef pool, or no peptide. Findings and limits, study-wide: Relatively few convalescent patients were studied; early post-infection timepoints were not included.

Regarding treatment: roughly 10-day PBMC culture with coronavirus spike peptide pools or control peptides (ViraFEST assay). Cultured CD4+ T cell DNA was sequenced using the Oncomine TCR Beta short-read assay. TCRdb processed the PCR reads anew with MiXCR; each CDR3 protein has one entry. The sample shows about 21,000 distinct CDR3 sequences, roughly 70% of them seen only once. CDR1 and CDR2 from the germline V gene are KGHDR and SFDVKD. The V and J ends lost 10 bases and 5 bases, in that order; junction bases with no gene match: 11. The CDR3 sequence is 14 residues long. The receptor comes from a human donor who had recovered from COVID-19. The chain employs TRBV24-1 and TRBJ2-5, with 8 bases matching TRBD2. Input material: CD4+ T cells from blood, cultured in vitro. The CDR3 DNA reads TGTGCCACAGGGGGAGCGGGAGAGGTGGAGACCCAGTACTTC. This translates into CATGGAGEVETQYF.